This passage covers 9 T cell receptor beta chains from one sample sequenced in a study of blood T cells in healthy people across ages. The use of a sample-barcoded 5' primer and a J-beta primer mix characterized a second PCR of roughly 6 to 12 cycles. TCRdb redid the calling of the 5' RACE reads with MiXCR, one entry per CDR3 protein. Found here are almost 800,000 distinct CDR3 sequences, roughly 50% of them singletons; the top ten hold roughly 20%. The sample taken for sequencing was blood. The source is a man younger than 45 in good health.

This clonotype was found a few times. V and J are TRBV7-2 and TRBJ2-3; 8 bases match TRBD2. V was pared by 4 bases and J by 7 bases, with 13 bases of the junction left unmatched. Per germline, CDR1 SGHTA and CDR2 FQGNSA. CDR3 size: 16 residues. Here the CDR3 DNA reads TGTGCCAGCAGCTCTGACTTGAGCGCGGGAGGAAATACGCAGTATTTT. Its translation: CASSSDLSAGGNTQYF.

The rearrangement links TRBV12-3 or TRBV12-4 to TRBJ1-5; tentatively, D is TRBD1 (5 bases). V lost 4 bases, J lost 2 bases, and 15 bases lay in between. The CDR3 loop spans 16 amino acids. The CDR3 is CASSSTVRGRNQPQHF. The CDR3 nucleotides read TGTGCCAGCAGTTCGACAGTACGCGGGCGCAATCAGCCCCAGCATTTT.

This chain uses TRBV7-2 with TRBJ2-3; no definite D call. The length of the CDR3 is 13 residues. Germline-derived CDR1 and CDR2 are SGHTA and FQGNSA. The V end was cut by 4 bases, the J end by 6 bases, with 11 bases between. The CDR3 nucleotides are TGTGCCAGCAGCTCCGACCCGAGGGATACGCAGTATTTT. This codes for CASSSDPRDTQYF. The whole variable domain, filled in from reference TRBV7-2 and TRBJ2-3, reads GAGVSQSPSNKVTEKGKDVELRCDPISGHTALYWYRQSLGQGLEFLIYFQGNSAPDKSGLPSDRFSAERTGGSVSTLTIQRTQQEDSAVYLCASSSDPRDTQYFGPGTRLTVL.

The chain carries TRBV5-1 and TRBJ2-3; D ambiguous. This CDR3 is built from 14 residues. Trimming took off 3 bases at V and 0 bases at J, with 8 bases between the two ends. Per the germline V gene, CDR1 is SGHRS and CDR2 is YFSETQ. DNA for the CDR3: TGCGCCAGCAGCTCGATGGAGAGCACAGATACGCAGTATTTT. It translates to CASSSMESTDTQYF.

The chain combines TRBV14 with TRBJ1-2; D is unclear. This CDR3 region has 13 residues. With 2 bases removed from V and 4 bases from J, the gap between germline ends came to 8 bases. Germline loops: CDR1 SGHDN, CDR2 FVKESK. The CDR3 region has the DNA TGTGCCAGCAGCCAACTATTTGTCTATGGCTACACCTTC. The encoded protein is CASSQLFVYGYTF.

Only one count was recorded for this clonotype. The J gene is TRBJ1-1, the V gene TRBV18; D is ambiguous. V was clipped by 6 bases and J by 3 bases, with 11 bases between them. The germline V gene has CDR1 KGHSH and CDR2 LQKENI. The CDR3 has 13 amino acids. The CDR3 sequence: CASSPLQDTEAFF. DNA of the CDR3: TGTGCCAGCTCGCCCCTACAAGACACTGAAGCTTTCTTT.

The chain employs TRBV5-1 and TRBJ1-2; D may be TRBD1 (6 bases). The CDR3 contains 15 residues. The V end lost 0 bases, the J end lost 4 bases, and 13 bases lay between the germline ends. The germline gives CDR1 SGHRS, CDR2 YFSETQ. The chain's CDR3 is CASSLAGGGGYGYTF. The CDR3 DNA sequence: TGCGCCAGCAGCTTGGCCGGCGGGGGCGGCTATGGCTACACCTTC.

Turning to this clonotype: The junction departs from the called germline gene at one end, perhaps through a read error. V gene TRBV6-2 or TRBV6-3 combines with J gene TRBJ2-1; TRBD2 agrees at 11 bases. The germline V gene has CDR1 MNHEY and CDR2 SVGEGT. There are 14 residues in the CDR3. In DNA form, the CDR3 reads TGCGCCAGCAGTGCGGGACTAGCGGAAAATGAGCAGTTCTTC. Translated, it gives CASSAGLAENEQFF.

This clonotype turned up a few times. V gene TRBV3-1 combines with J gene TRBJ2-1, with 11 bases lining up with TRBD2. CDR1 LGHDT and CDR2 YNNKEL come from the germline V gene (reference sequence). CDR3 length equals 17 residues. After removal of 5 bases from V and 5 bases from J, the junction contained 11 bases not matched to a gene. This CDR3 reads CASSLAGGPLLDNEQFF. The CDR3 DNA reads as TGTGCCAGCAGCTTAGCGGGAGGGCCGCTGTTGGACAATGAGCAGTTCTTC.